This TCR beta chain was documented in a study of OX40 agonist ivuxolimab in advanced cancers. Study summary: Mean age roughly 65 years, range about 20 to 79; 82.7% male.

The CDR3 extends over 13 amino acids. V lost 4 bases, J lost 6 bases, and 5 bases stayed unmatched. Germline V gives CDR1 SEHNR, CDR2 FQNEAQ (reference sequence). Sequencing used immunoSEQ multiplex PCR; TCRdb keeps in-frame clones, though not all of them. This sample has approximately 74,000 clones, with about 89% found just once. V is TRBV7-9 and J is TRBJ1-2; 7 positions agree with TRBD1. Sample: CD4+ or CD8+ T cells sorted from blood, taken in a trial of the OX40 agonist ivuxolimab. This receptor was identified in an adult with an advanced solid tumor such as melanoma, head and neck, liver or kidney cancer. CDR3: CASSSDRSDGYTF. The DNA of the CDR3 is TGTGCCAGCAGCTCGGACAGGTCGGATGGCTACACCTTC.